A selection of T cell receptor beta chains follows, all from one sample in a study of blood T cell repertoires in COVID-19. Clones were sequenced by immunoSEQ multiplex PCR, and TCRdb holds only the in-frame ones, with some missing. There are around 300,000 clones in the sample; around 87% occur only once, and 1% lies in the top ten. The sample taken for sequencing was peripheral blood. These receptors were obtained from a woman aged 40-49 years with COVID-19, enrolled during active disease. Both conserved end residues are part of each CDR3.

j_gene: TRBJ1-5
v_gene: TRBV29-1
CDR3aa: CSVGGGAGDNQPQHF

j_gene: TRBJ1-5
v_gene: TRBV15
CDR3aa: CATSRGGGQISNQPQHF

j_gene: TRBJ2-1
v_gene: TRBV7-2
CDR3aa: CASSPLGSGRSREQFF

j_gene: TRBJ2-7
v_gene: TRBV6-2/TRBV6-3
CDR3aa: CASSRRQGPHEQYF

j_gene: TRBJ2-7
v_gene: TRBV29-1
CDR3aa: CSVAGFVGTSHSYEQYF

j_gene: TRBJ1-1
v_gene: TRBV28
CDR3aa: CASSPNRGESMNTEAFF

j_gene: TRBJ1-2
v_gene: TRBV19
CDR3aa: CASIRGLGYGYTF

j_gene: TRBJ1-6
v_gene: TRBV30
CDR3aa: CAWSALHPGISFNSPLHF

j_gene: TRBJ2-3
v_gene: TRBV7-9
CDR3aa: CASSPLGTDTQYF

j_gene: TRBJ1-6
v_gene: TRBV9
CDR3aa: CASSDKGQGHSPLHF

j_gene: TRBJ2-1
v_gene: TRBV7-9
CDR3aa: CASSSQDSHYNEQFF

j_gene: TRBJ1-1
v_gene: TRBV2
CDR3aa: CASSERARGTEAFF

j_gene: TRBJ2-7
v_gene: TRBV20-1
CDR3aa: CSASLLPPGTGSSQQYF

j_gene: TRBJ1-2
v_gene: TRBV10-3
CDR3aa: CAISEEVRRGYTF

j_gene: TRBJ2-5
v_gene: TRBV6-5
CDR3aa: CASRWRLSQETQYF

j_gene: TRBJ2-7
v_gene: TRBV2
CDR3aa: CASRDLGQGAEQYF

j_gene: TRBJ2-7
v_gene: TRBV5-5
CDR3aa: CASSLGLAGTYEQYF

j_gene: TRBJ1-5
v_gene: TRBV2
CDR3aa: CASSEQGPDQPQHF

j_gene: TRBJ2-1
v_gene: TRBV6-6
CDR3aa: CASSPQGGLAGGNEQFF

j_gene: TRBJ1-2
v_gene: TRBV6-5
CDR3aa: CASTPRGEVNGYTF

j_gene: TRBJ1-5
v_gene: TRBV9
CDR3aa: CASSEGGHRLDQPQHF

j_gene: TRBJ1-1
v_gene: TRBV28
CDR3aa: CASRPYTGGSMNTEAFF

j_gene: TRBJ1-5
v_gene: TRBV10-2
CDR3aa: CASSESGLSNQPQHF

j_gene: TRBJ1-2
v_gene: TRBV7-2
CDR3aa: CASSPGGTGKDYGYTF

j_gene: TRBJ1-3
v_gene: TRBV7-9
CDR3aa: CASSLESNTIYF

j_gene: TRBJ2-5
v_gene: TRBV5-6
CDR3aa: CASSLESGTSGQETQYF

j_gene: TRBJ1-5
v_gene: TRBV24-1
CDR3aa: CATSDRHGEPQHF

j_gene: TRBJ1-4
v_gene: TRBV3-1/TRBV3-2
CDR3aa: CASSQGVVGRLKEKLFF

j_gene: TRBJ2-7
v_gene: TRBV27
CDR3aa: CASSLSRDTRYEQYF

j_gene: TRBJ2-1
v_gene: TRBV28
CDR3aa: CASSVLLAGADNEQFF

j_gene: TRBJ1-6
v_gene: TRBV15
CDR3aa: CATSSRKSSYNSPLHF

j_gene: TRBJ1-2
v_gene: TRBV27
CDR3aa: CARGGGVYGYTF

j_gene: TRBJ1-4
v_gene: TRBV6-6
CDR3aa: CASSRRGAMTEKLFF

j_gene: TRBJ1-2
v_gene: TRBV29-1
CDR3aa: CSVTRDSYGYTF

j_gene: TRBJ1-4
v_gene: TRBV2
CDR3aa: CASSGTGGEKLFF

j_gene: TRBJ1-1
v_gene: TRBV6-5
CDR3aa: CASSYIAKNTEAFF

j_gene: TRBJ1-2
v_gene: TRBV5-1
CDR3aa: CASSSLQGANYGYTF

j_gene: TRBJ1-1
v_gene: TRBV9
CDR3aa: CASSVDINTEAFF

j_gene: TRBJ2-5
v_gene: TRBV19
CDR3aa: CASSIETVRGGGETQYF

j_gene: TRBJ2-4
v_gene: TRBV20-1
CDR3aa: CSASASGRNIQYF

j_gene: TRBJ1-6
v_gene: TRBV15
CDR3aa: CATSRDQTGFSPLHF

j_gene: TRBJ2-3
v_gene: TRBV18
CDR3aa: CASSPYVTSGSSTDTQYF

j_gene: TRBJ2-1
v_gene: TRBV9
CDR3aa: CASSDPRTPGTGVFYNEQFF

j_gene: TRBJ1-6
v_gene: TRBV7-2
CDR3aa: CASSLESGTYNSPLHF

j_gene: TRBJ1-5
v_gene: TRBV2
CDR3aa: CASSPRRSNSNQPQHF

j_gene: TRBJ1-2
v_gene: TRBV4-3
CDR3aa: CASSQVEGGAWYGYTF

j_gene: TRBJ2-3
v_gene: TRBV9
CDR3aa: CASSPLDTQYF

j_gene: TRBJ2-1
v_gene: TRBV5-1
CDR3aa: CASSLSGRGRVGEQFF

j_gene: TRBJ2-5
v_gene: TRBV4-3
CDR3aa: CASSQESRGRYQETQYF

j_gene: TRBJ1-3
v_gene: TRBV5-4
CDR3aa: CASSAPESRNTIYF

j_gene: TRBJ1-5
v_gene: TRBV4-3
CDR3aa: CASSHRQGDQPQHF

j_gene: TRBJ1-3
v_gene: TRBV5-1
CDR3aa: CASSPDSLSGNTIYF

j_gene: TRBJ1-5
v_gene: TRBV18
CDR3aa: CASSLKRGQGIQPQHF

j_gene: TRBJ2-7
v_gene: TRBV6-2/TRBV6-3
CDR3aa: CASSYVGGEQYF

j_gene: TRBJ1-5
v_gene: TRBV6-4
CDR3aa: CASSVTLRASNQPQHF